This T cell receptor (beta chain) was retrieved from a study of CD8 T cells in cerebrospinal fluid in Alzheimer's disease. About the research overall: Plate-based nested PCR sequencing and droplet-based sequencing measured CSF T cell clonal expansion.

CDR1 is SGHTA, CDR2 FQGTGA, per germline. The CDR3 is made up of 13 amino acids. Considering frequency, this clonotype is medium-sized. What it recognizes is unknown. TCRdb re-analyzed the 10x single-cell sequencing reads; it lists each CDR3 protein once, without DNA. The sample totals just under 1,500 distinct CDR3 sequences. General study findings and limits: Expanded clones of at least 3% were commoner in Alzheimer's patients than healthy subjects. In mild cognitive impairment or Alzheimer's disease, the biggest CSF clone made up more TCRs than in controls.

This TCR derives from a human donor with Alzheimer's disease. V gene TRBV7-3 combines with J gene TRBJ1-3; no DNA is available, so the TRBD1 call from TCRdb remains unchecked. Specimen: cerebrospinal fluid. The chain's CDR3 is CASSPLAGNTIYF.